Listed here are 10 T cell receptor beta chains from one sample, sequenced in a study of blood T cell repertoires in COVID-19. Generated by immunoSEQ multiplex PCR, the TCRdb table keeps only in-frame clones and is missing some. The repertoire holds 130,000 or so clones, with 70% to 85% as singletons. Sequenced: peripheral blood. Receptors originate from a woman between 55 and 75 years old with acute or convalescent COVID-19.

This chain connects TRBV7-2 to TRBJ2-3; 10 bases fit TRBD2. With V trimmed by 5 bases and J by 1 base, 3 bases remained unmatched. Germline V lookup: CDR1 SGHTA, CDR2 FQGNSA. The CDR3 extends over 15 amino acids. The CDR3 loop reads CASSQGLAGTDTQYF. The CDR3 DNA reads TGTGCCAGCAGCCAAGGACTAGCGGGCACAGATACGCAGTATTTT.

This chain uses TRBV19 with TRBJ1-2; D uncertain. V was trimmed by 7 bases and J by 5 bases, leaving 8 bases between them. The germline V gene encodes CDR1 LNHDA and CDR2 SQIVND (reference sequence). The CDR3 extends over 11 amino acids. The CDR3: CASTRGYGYTF. CDR3 DNA: TGTGCCAGTACCCGGGGATATGGCTACACCTTC. Looking up the rest from reference TRBV19 and TRBJ1-2 gives the full variable domain: DGGITQSPKYLFRKEGQNVTLSCEQNLNHDAMYWYRQDPGQGLRLIYYSQIVNDFQKGDIAEGYSVSREKKESFPLTVTSAQKNPTAFYLCASTRGYGYTFGSGTRLTVV.

The chain links TRBV30 to TRBJ1-2, with unresolved D. This CDR3 spans 12 amino acids. The V gene's germline CDR1 is GTSNPN and CDR2 SVGIG (reference sequence). V lost 1 base, J lost 5 bases, and 8 bases lay in between. CDR3 amino acids: CAWSETHYGYTF. The DNA for the CDR3 is TGTGCCTGGAGTGAGACACATTATGGCTACACCTTC.

The chain couples TRBV3-1 (or the pseudogene TRBV3-2) to TRBJ1-2, with 8 bases aligning to TRBD1. V gave up 1 base and J gave up 6 bases; unmatched junction bases: 7. The V gene's germline CDR1 is LGHDT and CDR2 YNNKEL (reference sequence). This CDR3 has 15 amino acids. The CDR3 DNA is TGTGCCAGCAGCCAAGGGACAGGGAAGATGGATGGCTACACCTTC. Translation gives CASSQGTGKMDGYTF.

This sequence joins TRBV12-3 or TRBV12-4 and TRBJ1-1; TRBD1 might be the D (5 bases). V gave up 5 bases and J gave up 4 bases, with 11 bases separating them. The length of the CDR3 is 13 residues. The CDR3 sequence: CASSGGGFTEAFF. DNA for the CDR3: TGTGCCAGCAGTGGGGGGGGTTTCACTGAAGCTTTCTTT.

The chain is built from TRBV12-3 or TRBV12-4 and TRBJ1-1; TRBD1 matches 7 bases. The CDR3 covers 12 residues. The ends lost 3 bases at V and 9 bases at J; junction bases unmatched: 4. CDR3 nucleotides: TGTGCCAGCAGTTTGAAGGGACAGAAAGCTTTCTTT. Its protein product is CASSLKGQKAFF.

This clone appeared a single time. The chain uses TRBV10-2 and TRBJ2-7, with D possibly TRBD1 on 6 matching bases. The V end lost 3 bases, the J end lost 5 bases, and 8 bases lay between the germline ends. This CDR3 has 12 amino acids. CDR1 and CDR2 (germline): WSHSY, SAAADI. The CDR3: CASSDYRDEQYF. In nucleotides, the CDR3 is TGCGCCAGCAGTGATTACAGGGACGAGCAGTACTTC.

This chain links TRBV4-1 with TRBJ1-1; TRBD1 aligns across 9 bases. This CDR3 spans 21 amino acids. CDR1 MGHRA and CDR2 YSYEKL come from the germline V gene. V lost 1 base to trimming and J lost 0 bases; unmatched junction nucleotides: 18. CDR3 residues: CASSQVGSGTGITVLNTEAFF. As DNA, the CDR3 is TGCGCCAGCAGCCAAGTCGGTTCGGGGACAGGGATAACCGTCTTGAACACTGAAGCTTTCTTT.

This clone has a handful of counts. V gene TRBV6-5 combines with J gene TRBJ1-2, with TRBD1 as a possible D gene (5 bases). Germline V gives CDR1 MNHEY, CDR2 SVGAGI. The CDR3 loop spans 14 amino acids. Trimming cost V 2 bases and J 2 bases, with 9 bases left between them. CDR3 loop: CASSYRAGNYGYTF. CDR3 coding DNA: TGTGCCAGCAGTTACAGGGCAGGGAACTATGGCTACACCTTC.

This clone appeared a single time. This chain connects TRBV10-3 to TRBJ2-5, with TRBD2 identical over 12 bases. The CDR3 runs to 17 residues. CDR1 and CDR2 (germline): ENHRY, SYGVKD. Trimming removed 0 bases from V and 7 bases from J; junction bases left unmatched: 9. CDR3: CAISESKGTSGPGTQYF. The CDR3, as DNA: TGTGCCATCAGTGAGTCGAAGGGGACTAGCGGGCCCGGGACCCAGTACTTC.